Listed below are T cell receptor beta chains from one sample, sequenced in a study of shared clonotypes between healthy human individuals. The method was immunoSEQ multiplex PCR; TCRdb's version includes in-frame clones alone and lacks a portion of them. The sample has around 1,100,000 clones; 70% to 80% are singletons. Material for sequencing was memory CD4+ T cells from PBMCs. The receptor set was obtained from a man aged 18 to 29 in good health. Some clones in this sample may be carry-over from other donors' samples. The CDR3 runs from the conserved cysteine through the conserved F or W. The D gene is left open where the match is weak. Expanded clones are given a class, and other clones once, few, many or no size at all.

DNA	CDR3	J	size	V	D
TGTGCCAGCAGCTTTGGGACAGGCTCCGAGCAGTACTTC	CASSFGTGSEQYF	TRBJ2-7	-	TRBV11-3	TRBD1
TGTGCCAGCAGTTTTTGGGGACAGGGTGTTTTCTATGGCTACACCTTC	CASSFWGQGVFYGYTF	TRBJ1-2	once	TRBV27	TRBD1
TGCGCCAGCAGCTTGGAGGGGGTGAGCTCTGGGGCCAACGTCCTGACTTTC	CASSLEGVSSGANVLTF	TRBJ2-6	-	TRBV5-1	-
TGTGCCAGCAGTTGGACAGTGAACACTGAAGCTTTCTTT	CASSWTVNTEAFF	TRBJ1-1	few	TRBV2	-
TGTGCCAGCAGCGCCCGGACTAGCGGGAGCACCGGGGAGCTGTTTTTT	CASSARTSGSTGELFF	TRBJ2-2	-	TRBV9	TRBD2
TGCAGCGTTGAAGTCTTTGGGCCCACAGATACGCAGTATTTT	CSVEVFGPTDTQYF	TRBJ2-3	-	TRBV29-1	-
TGTGCCAGCAGCTTTGACTCATTGTCCTATGGCTACACCTTC	CASSFDSLSYGYTF	TRBJ1-2	once	TRBV7-9	-
TGTGCCAGCAGTTACTCCTGGACAGGGGTAGACGAGCAGTACTTC	CASSYSWTGVDEQYF	TRBJ2-7	-	TRBV6-5	TRBD1
TGTGCCAGCAGCCCTCGAGGCACAGATACGCAGTATTTT	CASSPRGTDTQYF	TRBJ2-3	-	TRBV6-5	-
TGCGCCAGCAGCTTGGTGACGCAAAGCGATAATGAAAAACTGTTTTTT	CASSLVTQSDNEKLFF	TRBJ1-4	once	TRBV5-1	-
TGTGCCAGCAGCTTTGGGACACTTTCCGCAGATACGCAGTATTTT	CASSFGTLSADTQYF	TRBJ2-3	-	TRBV7-2	-
TGTGCCAGCAGCCATAACACACTAAATAAATACGAGCAGTACTTC	CASSHNTLNKYEQYF	TRBJ2-7	-	TRBV4-2	-
TGTGCCAGCAGTTCCTCAAGGGATCAGCCCCAGCATTTT	CASSSSRDQPQHF	TRBJ1-5	-	TRBV27	-
TGTGCCAGCAGTCCGGACGGGAATAGCAATCAGCCCCAGCATTTT	CASSPDGNSNQPQHF	TRBJ1-5	many	TRBV6-6	-
TGTGCCAGCAGCCCCACCTACTTGGACGAGCAGTACTTC	CASSPTYLDEQYF	TRBJ2-7	once	TRBV7-3	-
TGTGCCAGCAGCTTGCTTGGTAACAATCAGCCCCAGCATTTT	CASSLLGNNQPQHF	TRBJ1-5	-	TRBV5-6	-
TGTGCCAGCAGCACCTGGGGGGAAGAAGCTTTCTTT	CASSTWGEEAFF	TRBJ1-1	-	TRBV7-8	-
TGTGCCAGCAGTGAAGTGGGGGGAGGGCTTCCCCAGCATTTT	CASSEVGGGLPQHF	TRBJ1-5	-	TRBV6-1	-
TGTGCCAGCAGCCCCCGGGGCGGAGTCCCCCCCTACGAGCAGTACTTC	CASSPRGGVPPYEQYF	TRBJ2-7	-	TRBV7-3	-
TGTGCCAGCAGCTTATATGGTGGGAGGGTAAACACCGGGGAGCTGTTTTTT	CASSLYGGRVNTGELFF	TRBJ2-2	-	TRBV7-3	TRBD2
TGTGCCAGCAGTTTTTCGGTGTTCGAAAAACTGTTTTTT	CASSFSVFEKLFF	TRBJ1-4	-	TRBV28	-
TGCGCCAGCAGCCAAGTCCACTACGAGCAGTACTTC	CASSQVHYEQYF	TRBJ2-7	-	TRBV5-1	-
TGTGCCAGCAGTTACACCCGGACCGAAAAACTGTTTTTT	CASSYTRTEKLFF	TRBJ1-4	-	TRBV6-5	-
TGTGCCAGCAGCGGGCATGGGGTTGGCACTGAAGCTTTCTTT	CASSGHGVGTEAFF	TRBJ1-1	-	TRBV9	-
TGTGCCAGCAGTAGTATTGGCACTGGAAACACCATATATTTT	CASSSIGTGNTIYF	TRBJ1-3	once	TRBV6-6	-
TGTGCCAGCAGCTCCTTAGCGGGAGCTCCCTCTAGCACAGATACGCAGTATTTT	CASSSLAGAPSSTDTQYF	TRBJ2-3	few	TRBV5-4	TRBD2
TGTGCCAGCAGCCGAAATCCAGGGGGGACTGGAAACACCATATATTTT	CASSRNPGGTGNTIYF	TRBJ1-3	-	TRBV7-9	TRBD1
TGTGCCAGCAGCTTTTGGAGGGAGGGCTTGAACATTCAGTACTTC	CASSFWREGLNIQYF	TRBJ2-4	-	TRBV5-6	TRBD2
TGCGCCAGCAGTCTGGGACTAGCGGGAGGCGCCGACGAGCAGTACTTC	CASSLGLAGGADEQYF	TRBJ2-7	-	TRBV5-1	TRBD2
TGCGCCAGCAGCTTGCCCCGGACTGGGGGGGCCAACGTCCTGACTTTC	CASSLPRTGGANVLTF	TRBJ2-6	-	TRBV5-1	-
TGTGCCAGCAGCTTTGGCTCGATCAATCAGCCCCAGCATTTT	CASSFGSINQPQHF	TRBJ1-5	-	TRBV7-8	-
TGTGCCAGCAGCGGTGGGGAGGCGGGATTCTACAATGAGCAGTTCTTC	CASSGGEAGFYNEQFF	TRBJ2-1	-	TRBV2	-
TGCAGTGCTAGTTCCACCTATGGCTACACCTTC	CSASSTYGYTF	TRBJ1-2	-	TRBV20-1	-
TGTGCCAGCAGCTTAAACGCGGTCACAGATACGCAGTATTTT	CASSLNAVTDTQYF	TRBJ2-3	-	TRBV7-6	-
TGTGCCAGCAGCCAAGAAGCCAGGGCCAGGACTGAAGCTTTCTTT	CASSQEARARTEAFF	TRBJ1-1	-	TRBV4-2	-
TGTGCCAGCAGCTTAGGGTCCGGGAGGTCCTACGAGCAGTACTTC	CASSLGSGRSYEQYF	TRBJ2-7	-	TRBV7-9	TRBD2
TGTGCCAGCAGCCCGGCCTACGAGCAGTACTTC	CASSPAYEQYF	TRBJ2-7	-	TRBV11-2	-
TGTGCCAGCAGCTCTGGCCGAGGGGGAGAGACCCAGTACTTC	CASSSGRGGETQYF	TRBJ2-5	once	TRBV5-4	-